The rows below give T cell receptor beta chains drawn from one sample of a study of blood T cells in healthy people across ages. TCRdb analysed the 5' RACE reads with MiXCR anew, one entry per CDR3 protein. This sample carries 750,000 to 950,000 distinct CDR3 sequences, under 35% of them seen once, and the ten largest clones take 9.5% to 13%. Another study also made use of these data, one on T cells of mothers and their children.

Sequenced input: blood. The receptors stem from a woman aged 40 to 50 in good health. Both conserved end residues are part of each CDR3. Fields, in order: clone size, V gene, D gene, J gene, CDR3 protein, CDR3 DNA. D genes are given only for firm matches. Clone size is given for some rows only: seen once, a few or many times, or a class if the clone is expanded.

>-|TRBV28|TRBD1|TRBJ2-7
CTSSSAGTGSGEQYF
TGTACCAGCAGTTCGGCCGGGACAGGGTCTGGCGAGCAGTACTTC
>few|TRBV2|-|TRBJ1-2
CTSSASRENGYTF
TGTACCAGCAGTGCGTCCAGAGAGAATGGCTACACCTTC
>many|TRBV6-2/TRBV6-3|-|TRBJ2-7
CASSDPGAYEQYF
TGTGCCAGCAGCGACCCCGGAGCCTACGAGCAGTACTTC
>many|TRBV20-1|-|TRBJ2-7
CSAPKDIYYSYEQYF
TGCAGTGCTCCAAAAGACATTTACTACTCCTACGAGCAGTACTTC
>-|TRBV7-6|-|TRBJ2-4
CASSPRTRLLAKNIQYF
TGTGCCAGCAGCCCAAGGACAAGATTACTAGCCAAAAACATTCAGTACTTC
>many|TRBV20-1|-|TRBJ2-1
CSASQGGDPYNEQFF
TGCAGTGCTAGCCAAGGGGGGGACCCTTACAATGAGCAGTTCTTC
>-|TRBV7-2|-|TRBJ2-2
CASSFGPPDYGELFF
TGTGCCAGCAGCTTCGGACCCCCCGACTACGGGGAGCTGTTTTTT
>-|TRBV7-9|-|TRBJ2-6
CASSFKQASSGANALTF
TGTGCCAGCAGCTTTAAACAGGCGAGCTCTGGGGCCAACGCCCTGACTTTC
>-|TRBV6-5|-|TRBJ1-1
CASSYLPTAGTEAFF
TGTGCCAGCAGTTACCTCCCGACAGCCGGCACTGAAGCTTTCTTT
>-|TRBV6-2/TRBV6-3|-|TRBJ1-1
CASSYSRRNTEAFF
TGTGCCAGCAGTTACTCCCGACGAAACACTGAAGCTTTCTTT
>-|TRBV19|-|TRBJ1-4
CASSMIDANEKLFF
TGTGCCAGTAGTATGATCGATGCTAATGAAAAACTGTTTTTT
>few|TRBV12-3/TRBV12-4|TRBD2|TRBJ2-1
CASSLGHGTSEFF
TGTGCCAGCAGCCTAGGACATGGGACTAGCGAGTTCTTC
>-|TRBV30|-|TRBJ2-7
CAWSVTGESYEQYF
TGTGCCTGGAGTGTCACGGGGGAAAGCTACGAGCAGTACTTC
>-|TRBV6-2/TRBV6-3|-|TRBJ1-1
CASSYSGDVRMNTEAFF
TGTGCCAGCAGTTACTCTGGGGACGTCCGGATGAACACTGAAGCTTTCTTT
>few|TRBV14|-|TRBJ1-1
CASSQSRGTEAFF
TGTGCCAGCAGCCAATCGAGAGGCACTGAAGCTTTCTTT
>-|TRBV7-2|-|TRBJ1-2
CVSSLDYLQGSYGYTF
TGTGTCAGCAGCTTAGATTATTTGCAGGGAAGTTATGGCTACACCTTC
>many|TRBV27|TRBD2|TRBJ2-5
CASSLNGGGLETQYF
TGTGCCAGCAGTTTAAACGGGGGGGGCCTAGAGACCCAGTACTTC
>-|TRBV6-6|-|TRBJ2-7
CASSSDAEQYF
TGTGCCAGCAGTTCGGATGCCGAGCAGTACTTC
>-|TRBV29-1|-|TRBJ1-1
CSVGGAAEAFF
TGCAGCGTTGGTGGGGCAGCCGAAGCTTTCTTT
>-|TRBV4-1|-|TRBJ2-5
CASSQDGLGAGTQYF
TGCGCCAGCAGCCAAGATGGGCTAGGGGCTGGGACCCAGTACTTC
>-|TRBV9|-|TRBJ2-7
CASSPRRDEMEDQYF
TGTGCCAGCAGCCCCAGGAGGGACGAGATGGAGGACCAGTACTTC
>few|TRBV7-2|-|TRBJ1-5
CASSASGGQPQHF
TGTGCCAGCAGCGCGTCGGGTGGACAGCCCCAGCATTTT
>many|TRBV7-3|-|TRBJ2-7
CASSWAGSTYEQYF
TGTGCCAGCAGCTGGGCGGGGTCCACCTACGAGCAGTACTTC
>few|TRBV29-1|TRBD2|TRBJ2-3
CSESAGVAGTQYF
TGCAGCGAATCTGCGGGGGTGGCAGGTACGCAGTATTTT
>-|TRBV7-6|-|TRBJ1-1
CASSLAAGGATEAFF
TGTGCCAGCAGCTTAGCGGCGGGAGGGGCCACTGAAGCTTTCTTT
>few|TRBV7-3|-|TRBJ2-7
CASSLHEGRGQYF
TGTGCCAGCAGCTTACACGAGGGCCGTGGGCAGTACTTC
>-|TRBV4-1|-|TRBJ1-1
CASSQAMASEAFF
TGCGCCAGCAGCCAAGCTATGGCCAGTGAAGCTTTCTTT
>few|TRBV4-3|-|TRBJ1-1
CASSREGEPNTEAFF
TGCGCCAGCAGTCGAGAGGGGGAACCGAACACTGAAGCTTTCTTT
>few|TRBV10-3|-|TRBJ1-5
CAISKDTSYQPQHF
TGTGCCATCAGTAAGGACACGTCCTATCAGCCCCAGCATTTT
>-|TRBV6-5|TRBD1|TRBJ1-1
CASSYLGQLNTEAFF
TGTGCCAGCAGTTACCTGGGACAGTTGAACACTGAAGCTTTCTTT
>many|TRBV7-9|-|TRBJ2-3
CASSFAADTQYF
TGTGCCAGCAGCTTCGCGGCAGATACGCAGTATTTT
>-|TRBV7-2|-|TRBJ1-2
CASSLEGRSRYGYTF
TGTGCCAGCAGCTTAGAAGGAAGGAGCCGCTATGGCTACACCTTC
>many|TRBV12-3/TRBV12-4|-|TRBJ1-2
CASSFVGDGYTF
TGTGCCAGCAGTTTCGTGGGGGATGGCTACACCTTC
>-|TRBV11-2|TRBD2|TRBJ2-1
CASSPFPLAGGDHNEQFF
TGTGCCAGCAGCCCTTTCCCCCTAGCGGGAGGAGATCACAATGAGCAGTTCTTC
>many|TRBV7-8|-|TRBJ2-5
CASSIPVQETQYF
TGTGCCAGCAGCATACCAGTCCAAGAGACCCAGTACTTC
>-|TRBV7-3|-|TRBJ2-1
CASSPGGGGADRNEQFF
TGTGCCAGCAGCCCGGGCGGGGGAGGGGCTGACAGGAATGAGCAGTTCTTC
>few|TRBV6-1|-|TRBJ2-5
CASSDRQQGETQYF
TGTGCCAGCAGTGATAGGCAGCAAGGAGAGACCCAGTACTTC
>-|TRBV4-1|TRBD2|TRBJ2-1
CASSQDKSRLAGGLSSYNEQFF
TGCGCCAGCAGCCAAGATAAGAGCAGGCTAGCGGGGGGGCTAAGCTCCTACAATGAGCAGTTCTTC
>many|TRBV3-1|-|TRBJ2-7
CASSRGNSKYF
TGTGCCAGCAGCCGGGGTAATTCAAAGTACTTC
>-|TRBV20-1|TRBD1|TRBJ2-3
CSARIPHRGSTDTQYF
TGCAGTGCTAGAATCCCTCACAGGGGAAGCACAGATACACAGTATTTT
>few|TRBV5-6|-|TRBJ2-7
CASSDGYEQYF
TGTGCCAGTAGCGACGGCTACGAGCAGTACTTC
>few|TRBV7-3|TRBD1|TRBJ1-1
CASSSLTGSEAFF
TGTGCCAGCAGCTCCTTGACAGGGTCTGAAGCTTTCTTT
>-|TRBV3-1|-|TRBJ1-1
CASSLTGSLMNTEAFF
TGTGCCAGCAGCCTAACAGGCTCCTTAATGAACACTGAAGCTTTCTTT
>-|TRBV3-1|TRBD2|TRBJ2-5
CASSQDRGTIQETQYF
TGTGCCAGCAGCCAAGATCGCGGGACTATTCAGGAGACCCAGTACTTC
>many|TRBV18|-|TRBJ1-2
CASSPNRASYYGYTF
TGTGCCAGCTCACCAAACAGGGCCTCCTACTATGGCTACACCTTC
>few|TRBV4-2|-|TRBJ2-1
CASSQDESFRGNEQFF
TGTGCCAGCAGCCAAGATGAGTCCTTCAGAGGAAATGAGCAGTTCTTC
>few|TRBV18|-|TRBJ2-7
CASSTSDSPLAYEQYF
TGTGCCAGCTCAACCTCGGACAGCCCCCTAGCCTACGAGCAGTACTTC
>few|TRBV28|TRBD1|TRBJ1-2
CASSMRDRWVYGYTF
TGTGCCAGCAGTATGCGGGACAGGTGGGTCTATGGCTACACCTTC
>-|TRBV4-3|TRBD2|TRBJ2-3
CASSQDRGDFTDTQYF
TGCGCCAGCAGCCAAGATCGGGGGGACTTCACAGATACGCAGTATTTT